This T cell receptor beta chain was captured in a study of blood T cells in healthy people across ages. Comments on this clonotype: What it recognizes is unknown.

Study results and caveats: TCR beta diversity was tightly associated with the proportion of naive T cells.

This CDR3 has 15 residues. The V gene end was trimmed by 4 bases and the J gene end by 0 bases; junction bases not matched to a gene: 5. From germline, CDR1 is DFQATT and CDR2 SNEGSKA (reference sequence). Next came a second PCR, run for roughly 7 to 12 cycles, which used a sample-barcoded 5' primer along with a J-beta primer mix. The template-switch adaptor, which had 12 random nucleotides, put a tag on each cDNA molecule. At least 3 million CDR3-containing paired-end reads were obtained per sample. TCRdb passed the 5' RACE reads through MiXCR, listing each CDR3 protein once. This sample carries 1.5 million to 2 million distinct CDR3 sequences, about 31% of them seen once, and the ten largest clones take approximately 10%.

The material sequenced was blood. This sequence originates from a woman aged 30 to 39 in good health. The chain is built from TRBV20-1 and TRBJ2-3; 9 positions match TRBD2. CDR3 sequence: CSATETSGSTDTQYF. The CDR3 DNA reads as TGCAGTGCTACCGAGACTAGCGGAAGCACAGATACGCAGTATTTT.